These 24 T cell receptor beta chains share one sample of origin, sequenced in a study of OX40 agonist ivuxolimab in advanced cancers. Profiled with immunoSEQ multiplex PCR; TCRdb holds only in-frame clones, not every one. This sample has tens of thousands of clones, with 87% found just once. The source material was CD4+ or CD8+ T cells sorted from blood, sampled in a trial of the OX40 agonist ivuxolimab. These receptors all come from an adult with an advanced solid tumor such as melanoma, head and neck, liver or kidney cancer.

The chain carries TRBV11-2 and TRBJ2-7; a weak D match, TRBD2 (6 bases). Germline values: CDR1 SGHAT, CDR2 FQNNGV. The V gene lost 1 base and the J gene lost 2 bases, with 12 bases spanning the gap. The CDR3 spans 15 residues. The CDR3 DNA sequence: TGTGCCAGCAGCTTAGCGGGTAGCGGAGCCTACGAGCAGTACTTC. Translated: CASSLAGSGAYEQYF.

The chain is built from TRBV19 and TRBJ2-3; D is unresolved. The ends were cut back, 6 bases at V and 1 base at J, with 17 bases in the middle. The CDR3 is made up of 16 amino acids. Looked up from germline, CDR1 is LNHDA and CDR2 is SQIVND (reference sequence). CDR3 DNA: TGTGCCAGTAGCCAGGATTCGGGCCCCGGCACAGATACGCAGTATTTT. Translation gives CASSQDSGPGTDTQYF.

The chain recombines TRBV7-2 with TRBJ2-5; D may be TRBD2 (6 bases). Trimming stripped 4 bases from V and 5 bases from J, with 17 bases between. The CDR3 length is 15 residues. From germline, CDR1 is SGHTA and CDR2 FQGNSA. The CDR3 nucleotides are TGTGCCAGCAGCTACAGGTCGGCTAGCGCCGAGACCCAGTACTTC. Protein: CASSYRSASAETQYF.

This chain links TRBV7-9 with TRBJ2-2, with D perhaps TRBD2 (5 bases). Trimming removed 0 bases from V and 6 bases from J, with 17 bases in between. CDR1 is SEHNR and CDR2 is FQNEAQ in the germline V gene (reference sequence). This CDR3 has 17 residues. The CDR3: CASSLATTSKEAGELFF. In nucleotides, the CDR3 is TGTGCCAGCAGCTTAGCAACGACTTCTAAGGAGGCCGGGGAGCTGTTTTTT. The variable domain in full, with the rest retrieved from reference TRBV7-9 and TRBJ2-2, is DTGVSQNPRHKITKRGQNVTFRCDPISEHNRLYWYRQTLGQGPEFLTYFQNEAQLEKSRLLSDRFSAERPKGSFSTLEIQRTEQGDSAMYLCASSLATTSKEAGELFFGEGSRLTVL.

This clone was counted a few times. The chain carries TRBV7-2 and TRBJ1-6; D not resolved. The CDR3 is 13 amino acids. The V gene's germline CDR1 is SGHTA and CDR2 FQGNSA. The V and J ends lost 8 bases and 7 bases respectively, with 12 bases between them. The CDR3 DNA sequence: TGTGCCAGCGCCCCCCGGTCAAATTCACCCCTCCACTTT. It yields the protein CASAPRSNSPLHF.

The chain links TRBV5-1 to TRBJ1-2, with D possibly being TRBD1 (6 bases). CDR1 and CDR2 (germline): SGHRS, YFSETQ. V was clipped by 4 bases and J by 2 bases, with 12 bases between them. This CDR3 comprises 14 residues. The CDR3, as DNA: TGCGCCAGCAGCATTCAGGGGCCGAACTATGGCTACACCTTC. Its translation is CASSIQGPNYGYTF.

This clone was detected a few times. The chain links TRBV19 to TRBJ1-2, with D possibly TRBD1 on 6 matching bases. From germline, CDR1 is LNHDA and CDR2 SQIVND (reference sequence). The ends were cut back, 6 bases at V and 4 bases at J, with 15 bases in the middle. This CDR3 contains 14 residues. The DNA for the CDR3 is TGTGCCAGTAGGGGAAGGGGGTTAATCTATGGCTACACCTTC. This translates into CASRGRGLIYGYTF.

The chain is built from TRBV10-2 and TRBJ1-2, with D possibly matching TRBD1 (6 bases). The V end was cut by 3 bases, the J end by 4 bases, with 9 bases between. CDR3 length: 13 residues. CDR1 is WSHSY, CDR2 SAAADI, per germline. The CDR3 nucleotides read TGCGCCAGCAGTGACGCCAGGGGCTATGGCTACACCTTC. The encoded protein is CASSDARGYGYTF.

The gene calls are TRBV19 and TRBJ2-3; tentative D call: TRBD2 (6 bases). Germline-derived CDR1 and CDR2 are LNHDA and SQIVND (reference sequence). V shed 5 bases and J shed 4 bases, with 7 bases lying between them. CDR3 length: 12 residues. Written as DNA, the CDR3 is TGTGCCAGTAGTCGACTAGCAGATACGCAGTATTTT. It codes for CASSRLADTQYF.

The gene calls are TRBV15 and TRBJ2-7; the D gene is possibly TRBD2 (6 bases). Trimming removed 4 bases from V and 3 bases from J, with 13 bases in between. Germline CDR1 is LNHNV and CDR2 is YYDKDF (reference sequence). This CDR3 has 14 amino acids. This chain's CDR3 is CATSTGRGNYEQYF. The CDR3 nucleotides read TGTGCCACCAGCACAGGTCGGGGGAACTACGAGCAGTACTTC.

The CDR3: CASSPQGATGNTIYF. The CDR3 coding sequence is TGTGCCAGCAGCCCACAGGGGGCAACTGGAAACACCATATATTTT. V gene TRBV5-6 combines with J gene TRBJ1-3; 9 nucleotides align to TRBD1. CDR1 and CDR2 (germline): SGHDT, YYEEEE. Trimming removed 4 bases from V and 2 bases from J; junction bases left unmatched: 4. The CDR3 length is 15 residues.

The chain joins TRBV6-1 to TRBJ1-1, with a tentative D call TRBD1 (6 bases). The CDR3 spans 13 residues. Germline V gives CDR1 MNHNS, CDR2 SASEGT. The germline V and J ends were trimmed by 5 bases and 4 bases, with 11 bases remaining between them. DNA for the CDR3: TGTGCCAGCAGTCCGCAGGGGATCACTGAAGCTTTCTTT. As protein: CASSPQGITEAFF.

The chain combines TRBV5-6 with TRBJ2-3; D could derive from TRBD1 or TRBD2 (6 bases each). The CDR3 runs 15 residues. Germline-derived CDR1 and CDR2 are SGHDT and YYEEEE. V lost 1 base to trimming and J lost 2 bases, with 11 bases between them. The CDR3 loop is CASSLFGGLTDTQYF. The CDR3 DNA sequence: TGTGCCAGCAGCTTGTTCGGGGGCCTCACAGATACGCAGTATTTT. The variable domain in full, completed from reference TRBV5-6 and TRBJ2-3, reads DAGVTQSPTHLIKTRGQQVTLRCSPKSGHDTVSWYQQALGQGPQFIFQYYEEEERQRGNFPDRFSGHQFPNYSSELNVNALLLGDSALYLCASSLFGGLTDTQYFGPGTRLTVL.

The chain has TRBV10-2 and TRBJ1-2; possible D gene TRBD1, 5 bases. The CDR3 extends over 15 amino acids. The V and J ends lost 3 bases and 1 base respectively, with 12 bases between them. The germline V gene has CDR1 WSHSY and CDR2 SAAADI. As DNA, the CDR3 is TGCGCCAGCAGTGACCAGGGTGCCCGTAACTATGGCTACACCTTC. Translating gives CASSDQGARNYGYTF.

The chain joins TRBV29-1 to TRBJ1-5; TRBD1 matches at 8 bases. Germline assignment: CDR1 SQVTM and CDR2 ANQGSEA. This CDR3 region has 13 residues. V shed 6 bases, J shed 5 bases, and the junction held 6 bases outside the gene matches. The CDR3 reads CSVQTGGDQPQHF. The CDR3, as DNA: TGCAGCGTGCAAACAGGGGGAGATCAGCCCCAGCATTTT.

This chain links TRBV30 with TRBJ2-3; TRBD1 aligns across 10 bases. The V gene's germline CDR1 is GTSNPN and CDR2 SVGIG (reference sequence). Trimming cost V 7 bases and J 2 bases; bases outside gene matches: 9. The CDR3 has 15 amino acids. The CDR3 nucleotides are TGTGCCTATGGACAGGGGGTGGTGGACACAGATACGCAGTATTTT. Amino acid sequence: CAYGQGVVDTDTQYF.

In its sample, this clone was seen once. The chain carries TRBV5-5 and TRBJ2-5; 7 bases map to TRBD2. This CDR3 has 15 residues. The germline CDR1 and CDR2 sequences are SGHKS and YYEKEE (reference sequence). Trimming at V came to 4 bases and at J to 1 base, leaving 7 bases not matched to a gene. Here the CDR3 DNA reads TGTGCCAGCAGCAGAGTCGGGGGGAGCCAAGAGACCCAGTACTTC. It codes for CASSRVGGSQETQYF.

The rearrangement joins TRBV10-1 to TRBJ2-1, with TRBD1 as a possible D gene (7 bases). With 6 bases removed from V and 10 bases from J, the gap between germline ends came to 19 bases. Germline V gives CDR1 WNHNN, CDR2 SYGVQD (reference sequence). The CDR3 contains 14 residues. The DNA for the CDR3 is TGCGCCAGCAGAGCTGCAGGGGGAGGAGGCGAGCAGTTCTTC. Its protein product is CASRAAGGGGEQFF.

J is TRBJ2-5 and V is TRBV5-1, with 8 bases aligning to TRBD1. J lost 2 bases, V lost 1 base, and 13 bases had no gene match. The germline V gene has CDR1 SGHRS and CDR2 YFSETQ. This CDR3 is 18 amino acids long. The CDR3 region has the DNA TGCGCCAGCAGCTTGCGGGTTTCAGGACAGGGTAGTCAAGAGACCCAGTACTTC. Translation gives CASSLRVSGQGSQETQYF.

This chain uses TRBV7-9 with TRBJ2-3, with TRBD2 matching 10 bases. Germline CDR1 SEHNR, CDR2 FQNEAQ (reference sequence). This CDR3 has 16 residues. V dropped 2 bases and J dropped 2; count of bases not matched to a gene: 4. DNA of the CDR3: TGTGCCAGCAGCTTACTAGCGGGGGCCCCCACAGATACGCAGTATTTT. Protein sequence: CASSLLAGAPTDTQYF.

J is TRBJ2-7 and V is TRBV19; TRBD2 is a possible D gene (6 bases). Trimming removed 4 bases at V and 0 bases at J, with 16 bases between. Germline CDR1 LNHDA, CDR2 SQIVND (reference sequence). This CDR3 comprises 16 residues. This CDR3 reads CASSTRDAGSSYEQYF. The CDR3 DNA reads TGTGCCAGTAGTACCCGGGACGCCGGGAGCTCCTACGAGCAGTACTTC.

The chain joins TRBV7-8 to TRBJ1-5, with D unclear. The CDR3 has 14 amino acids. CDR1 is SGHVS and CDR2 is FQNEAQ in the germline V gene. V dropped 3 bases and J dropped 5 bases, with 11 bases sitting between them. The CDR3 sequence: CASSFSDGDQPQHF. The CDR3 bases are TGTGCCAGCAGCTTTTCGGACGGTGATCAGCCCCAGCATTTT.

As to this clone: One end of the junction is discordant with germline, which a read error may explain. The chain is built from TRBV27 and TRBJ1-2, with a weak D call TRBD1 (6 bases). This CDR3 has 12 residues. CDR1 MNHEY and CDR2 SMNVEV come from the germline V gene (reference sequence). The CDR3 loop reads CASGNGQLVVNF. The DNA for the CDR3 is TGTGCCAGCGGGAACGGACAGCTCGTGGTGAACTTC.

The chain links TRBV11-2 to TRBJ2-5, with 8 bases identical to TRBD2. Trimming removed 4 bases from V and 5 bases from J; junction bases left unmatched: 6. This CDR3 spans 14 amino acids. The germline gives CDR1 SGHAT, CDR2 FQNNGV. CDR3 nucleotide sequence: TGTGCCAGCAGCTCCTTAGCGGGGTGGGAGACCCAGTACTTC. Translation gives CASSSLAGWETQYF.